Listed below are T cell receptor beta chains from one sample, sequenced in a study of T cell responses to AZD1222 COVID-19 vaccine. Data came from immunoSEQ multiplex PCR; TCRdb stores just in-frame clones and leaves some out. The sample records 210,000 or so clones, about 93% being singletons. This sample comprised peripheral blood, obtained on day 0 of MenACWY control vaccination. These receptors all stem from an adult in good health. Each CDR3 is given with its conserved first and last residue. D genes are given only for firm matches. Not all rows give a size; the values are once, few, many and, for expanded clones, a class.

-	11	TRBV2	-	TRBJ1-2	TGTGCCAGCAGGGCAGACTATGGCTACACCTTC	CASRADYGYTF
-	14	TRBV19	-	TRBJ1-1	TGTGCCAGTAGTATTGTAGGGGCGCCCACTGAAGCTTTCTTT	CASSIVGAPTEAFF
-	15	TRBV19	TRBD1	TRBJ2-7	TGTGCCAGTAGTATTACTCGGGACAGCTCCTACGAGCAGTACTTC	CASSITRDSSYEQYF
-	15	TRBV6-2/TRBV6-3	TRBD1	TRBJ2-1	TGTGCCAGCAGACCTCCGGGACAGGGGTACAATGAGCAGTTCTTC	CASRPPGQGYNEQFF
-	16	TRBV21-1	-	TRBJ1-3	TGTGCCAGCAGCACTAAGACAGGGAACGGTGGAAACACCATATATTTT	CASSTKTGNGGNTIYF
-	15	TRBV7-9	-	TRBJ2-3	TGTGCCAGCAGCTTTACGAGACCAAGCACAGATACGCAGTATTTT	CASSFTRPSTDTQYF
-	14	TRBV2	-	TRBJ1-2	TGTGCCAGCACCCGGACGGAGACTAACTATGGCTACACCTTC	CASTRTETNYGYTF
-	14	TRBV7-3	-	TRBJ2-2	TGTGCCAGCAGCTCGTCGCGGGGCACCGGGGAGCTGTTTTTT	CASSSSRGTGELFF
once	17	TRBV9	TRBD1	TRBJ1-3	TGTGCCAGCAGCGAGGTTCCAGGGGGCTGGGCTGGAAACACCATATATTTT	CASSEVPGGWAGNTIYF
-	17	TRBV11-2	TRBD2	TRBJ2-5	TGTGCCAGCACCGATCAACAACTAGCGGGGGGGCGGGAGACCCAGTACTTC	CASTDQQLAGGRETQYF
-	14	TRBV7-9	TRBD1	TRBJ1-1	TGTGCCAGCAGCCCTGACAGGGGCGGCACTGAAGCTTTCTTT	CASSPDRGGTEAFF
-	14	TRBV18	-	TRBJ1-1	TGTGCCAGCTCCCTGGGGACAACGAACACTGAAGCTTTCTTT	CASSLGTTNTEAFF
-	16	TRBV11-2	-	TRBJ2-1	TGTGCCAGCAGCCCGGGCCGTCACGGGCTCTACAATGAGCAGTTCTTC	CASSPGRHGLYNEQFF
-	15	TRBV5-4	-	TRBJ2-1	TGTGCCAGCAGCCCCCCCGGCCGCTCCTACAATGAGCAGTTCTTC	CASSPPGRSYNEQFF
-	15	TRBV6-1	-	TRBJ1-2	TGTGCCAGCAGTGAAGGGGCAGGGACTAACTATGGCTACACCTTC	CASSEGAGTNYGYTF
-	16	TRBV10-2	-	TRBJ1-2	TGCGCCAGCAGTGGGGGGGCCGTCCCACCTAACTATGGCTACACCTTC	CASSGGAVPPNYGYTF
-	12	TRBV19	-	TRBJ1-1	TGTGCCAGTAGTTACGGTTACACTGAAGCTTTCTTT	CASSYGYTEAFF
-	16	TRBV11-3	TRBD2	TRBJ2-1	TGTGCCAGCAGCTCTAGTGGCCGGGGGGGTGATAATGAGCAGTTCTTC	CASSSSGRGGDNEQFF
-	15	TRBV6-6	TRBD1	TRBJ2-1	TGTGCCAGCAGTTCCTCAACTTCCGGGACAGTCAACAGGTTCTTC	CASSSSTSGTVNRFF
-	16	TRBV4-2	-	TRBJ1-5	TGTGCCAGCAGCCAAGACCCAATGGGGGGGCTTCAGCCCCAGCATTTT	CASSQDPMGGLQPQHF
-	13	TRBV18	-	TRBJ1-2	TGTGCCAGCTCACCAGGGGCCCCCTACGGCTACACCTTC	CASSPGAPYGYTF
-	15	TRBV29-1	-	TRBJ1-2	TGCAGCGTTGAGGGCCCCACGCGGAATCGGGATGGCTACACCTTC	CSVEGPTRNRDGYTF
-	14	TRBV5-1	-	TRBJ2-3	TGCGCCAGCAGCCCCGGACAGCCCACAGATACGCAGTATTTT	CASSPGQPTDTQYF
-	14	TRBV10-1	TRBD1	TRBJ1-1	TGCGCCAGCACTGCATATCAGGGGGGAACTGAAGCTTTCTTT	CASTAYQGGTEAFF
-	11	TRBV20-1	-	TRBJ2-1	TGCAGTGCTAGCCGGGGCAGCAAGCAGTTCTTC	CSASRGSKQFF
-	16	TRBV18	-	TRBJ2-2	TGTGCCAGCTCACCAGGGGCTAGCAGGGACACCGGGGAGCTGTTTTTT	CASSPGASRDTGELFF